The clone carrying this T cell receptor beta chain has a count of ten or more. As yet, its antigen is unknown. This sample is part of a study of T-cell memory formation after mild COVID-19. Study-wide background: Most TCR clusters belonged to a single donor. Overall study findings and caveats: Contracting clones localized mainly to CM and EM when CD4+ and mainly to EMRA when CD8+. Detection of some responders pre-infection suggested pre-existing cross-reactive memory T cells participated. CD4/CD8 balance characterized clones contracting day 15 to 85, and CD4+ skew characterized later expanders.

Each CDR3 protein gets one entry after TCRdb re-called the 5' RACE reads with MiXCR. The sample has approximately 210,000 distinct CDR3 sequences, about 16% seen once; the top ten hold 2.4%. The CDR3 contains 12 residues. In germline, CDR1 is KGHSH, CDR2 LQKENI. Trimming removed 4 bases from V and 5 bases from J, with 5 bases in between. The TCR originated in an adult woman who had mild COVID-19 (a few samples of this study predate the infection). Cell type and time point are not known. The chain couples TRBV18 to TRBJ2-2; TRBD2 is a possible D gene (5 bases). The sample taken for sequencing was PBMCs or a T cell subset sorted from them (not recorded which). CDR3 protein: CASSLATGELFF. The CDR3 DNA reads as TGTGCCAGCTCACTAGCGACCGGGGAGCTGTTTTTT.